Listed below are T cell receptor beta chains from one sample, sequenced in a study of blood T cell repertoires in COVID-19. The method was immunoSEQ multiplex PCR; TCRdb's version includes in-frame clones alone and lacks a portion of them. The table includes a few hundred thousand clones, nearly 90% detected once. The sample was PBMCs or T cells enriched from blood (not recorded which). Receptors were obtained from a woman younger than 30 with acute COVID-19. The CDR3 runs from the conserved cysteine through the conserved F or W. The order of the fields is J gene, V gene, CDR3 protein.

TRBJ2-7 | TRBV12-5 | CASGLGRAGGEQYF
TRBJ2-1 | TRBV27 | CASRFSRDLLYNEQFF
TRBJ1-2 | TRBV3-1/TRBV3-2 | CASSQDDMEGRYGYTF
TRBJ2-7 | TRBV18 | CASSPPGTLGSSYEQYF
TRBJ2-1 | TRBV7-8 | CASSRTRNEQFF
TRBJ2-7 | TRBV15 | CATSRDGRGYEQYF
TRBJ1-1 | TRBV30 | CAWSSGERTEAFF
TRBJ2-2 | TRBV7-8 | CASSLDSGSNTGELFF
TRBJ1-1 | TRBV10-1 | CASSKGLNTEAFF
TRBJ2-1 | TRBV12-5 | CASDDSVSYNEQFF
TRBJ2-5 | TRBV27 | CASSRGVWETQYF
TRBJ1-2 | TRBV29-1 | CSVDDSRYTF
TRBJ2-2 | TRBV19 | CASSINGQGDSTGELFF
TRBJ2-7 | TRBV14 | CASSETGGYEQYF
TRBJ2-1 | TRBV11-3 | CASSETSRYNEQFF
TRBJ1-2 | TRBV7-9 | CASSSGTDLNYGYTF
TRBJ2-1 | TRBV6-2/TRBV6-3 | CASSFPGGMVDNEQFF
TRBJ2-7 | TRBV5-1 | CASSLFNVDEQYF
TRBJ2-5 | TRBV7-2 | CASSLASGETQYF
TRBJ2-3 | TRBV5-1 | CASSLSLRGADTQYF
TRBJ2-1 | TRBV28 | CASTRLAENEQFF
TRBJ2-1 | TRBV7-6 | CASSQGTLSNEQFF
TRBJ1-1 | TRBV5-1 | CASSLTSNTEAFF
TRBJ2-1 | TRBV19 | CASSKGASGSYNEQFF
TRBJ2-6 | TRBV5-1 | CASSLGTMTTGQSSGANVLTF
TRBJ2-1 | TRBV19 | CASSSVSGSSYNEQFF
TRBJ2-3 | TRBV24-1 | CATSDSDQGWLGTDTQYF
TRBJ1-5 | TRBV10-2 | CASRADRVGNQPQHF
TRBJ2-7 | TRBV19 | CASSIVGQGAHEQYF
TRBJ2-1 | TRBV3-1/TRBV3-2 | CASGSSESSYNEQFF
TRBJ2-7 | TRBV11-2 | CASSFKQAGEQYF
TRBJ1-1 | TRBV19 | CASSPWTGHTEAFF
TRBJ2-2 | TRBV29-1 | CSVDRGSNTGELFF
TRBJ1-5 | TRBV7-3 | CASSSPLRGPYSNQPQHF
TRBJ1-1 | TRBV11-2 | CASSLGVNTEAFF
TRBJ2-7 | TRBV7-8 | CASSLGSSVGGPYEQYF
TRBJ1-2 | TRBV3-1/TRBV3-2 | CASSHPGQGAGLDYGYTF
TRBJ2-2 | TRBV25-1 | CASSEAGGTGELFF
TRBJ2-2 | TRBV28 | CASSSSGLATGELFF
TRBJ2-1 | TRBV30 | CAWSPGTSFNEQFF
TRBJ2-1 | TRBV3-1/TRBV3-2 | CASSQDPDNSNEQFF
TRBJ2-5 | TRBV3-1/TRBV3-2 | CASSLSTLAGGRETQYF
TRBJ2-7 | TRBV4-1 | CASSQETSGKGVYF
TRBJ2-7 | TRBV2 | CASSEIIGQSYEQYF
TRBJ2-1 | TRBV27 | CASREKGVRVGSYNEQFF
TRBJ1-2 | TRBV28 | CASRVRQGWSRDYGYTF
TRBJ2-7 | TRBV28 | CASSLYQTYEQYF
TRBJ1-2 | TRBV11-3 | CASSPRLNIEDGYTF
TRBJ2-7 | TRBV15 | CATSRDSSYYEQYF